One sample yielded the 16 T cell receptor beta chains listed below, sequenced in a study of vaccination and CD4 T cells after COVID-19. Their antigens remain unidentified. As to treatment: roughly nine-day PBMC culture with coronavirus spike peptide pools or control peptides (ViraFEST assay). According to the study, CD4+ T cells from the unexposed donor were gathered ahead of the COVID-19 pandemic (2011-2018). With the Oncomine TCR Beta short-read assay, DNA from cultured CD4+ T cells was sequenced. TCRdb used MiXCR to reprocess the PCR reads, holding one entry per CDR3 protein. The sample shows about 8,200 distinct CDR3 sequences, roughly 52% of them seen only once. Sequenced sample: CD4+ T cells from blood, cultured in vitro. These receptors originate from a human donor in good health.

This chain joins TRBV2 and TRBJ1-5, with TRBD1 identical over 9 bases. The CDR3 runs 13 residues. In germline, CDR1 is SNHLY, CDR2 FYNNEI. After removal of 7 bases from V and 5 bases from J, the junction contained 3 bases not matched to a gene. The CDR3 DNA reads as TGTGCCAGCACAGGGACAGGGTATCAGCCCCAGCATTTT. Residues: CASTGTGYQPQHF.

This clonotype was counted between two and nine times. CDR3 residues: CASSYSPDSPLHF. CDR3 DNA: TGTGCCAGCAGTTACAGCCCAGACTCACCCCTCCACTTT. The gene calls are TRBV6-5 and TRBJ1-6; D gene unclear. Looked up from germline, CDR1 is MNHEY and CDR2 is SVGAGI. Trimming pared 2 bases from V and 10 bases from J, leaving 9 bases between. The CDR3 loop spans 13 amino acids.

The rearrangement joins TRBV6-5 to TRBJ2-5; TRBD2 matches 11 bases. CDR3 size: 17 residues. J gave up 0 bases and V 2 bases, and 5 bases lay outside the gene matches. Germline CDR1 reads MNHEY; CDR2 reads SVGAGI. The CDR3 DNA follows: TGTGCCAGCAGTTACACATCTAGCGGGGGGTACCAAGAGACCCAGTACTTC. Translating gives CASSYTSSGGYQETQYF.

This sequence joins TRBV5-1 and TRBJ2-5; 10 bases are a match to TRBD2. This CDR3 spans 16 amino acids. Losses at the gene ends were 3 bases for V and 4 bases for J; bases not matched to a gene: 9. The germline V gene has CDR1 SGHRS and CDR2 YFSETQ. CDR3 bases: TGCGCCAGCAGCTCCCTAAGCGGGAGGGCCCCAGAGACCCAGTACTTC. Its protein is CASSSLSGRAPETQYF.

In this sample, this clonotype turned up a few times. The J gene is TRBJ2-3, the V gene TRBV6-2 or TRBV6-3; D is perhaps TRBD2 (6 bases). V lost 2 bases to trimming and J lost 4 bases, with 10 bases between them. The germline V gene has CDR1 MNHEY and CDR2 SVGEGT. The CDR3 is 14 amino acids. This CDR3 is CASSYGGTADTQYF. In nucleotides, the CDR3 is TGTGCCAGCAGTTACGGCGGGACGGCAGATACGCAGTATTTT.

The chain couples TRBV7-9 to TRBJ2-3; no reliable D call. The germline CDR1 and CDR2 sequences are SEHNR and FQNEAQ (reference sequence). The CDR3 is made up of 13 amino acids. V dropped 1 base and J dropped 5 bases, with 7 bases sitting between them. In DNA, the CDR3 is TGTGCCAGCAGCTTAGGGTTCGGAGATACGCAGTATTTT. Amino acid sequence: CASSLGFGDTQYF. The entire variable domain, with the rest obtained from reference TRBV7-9 and TRBJ2-3, is as follows: DTGVSQNPRHKITKRGQNVTFRCDPISEHNRLYWYRQTLGQGPEFLTYFQNEAQLEKSRLLSDRFSAERPKGSFSTLEIQRTEQGDSAMYLCASSLGFGDTQYFGPGTRLTVL.

The chain uses TRBV7-6 and TRBJ2-1, with no clear D. Germline values: CDR1 SGHVS, CDR2 FNYEAQ. V was pared by 3 bases and J by 0 bases, with 12 bases between. The CDR3 runs 16 residues. CDR3 coding DNA: TGTGCCAGCAGCTTGATAGTTCCGAGCTCCTACAATGAGCAGTTCTTC. Translating gives CASSLIVPSSYNEQFF.

V is TRBV20-1 and J is TRBJ1-1; a possible D gene is TRBD1 (5 bases). Trimming stripped 4 bases from V and 1 base from J, with 13 bases between. This CDR3 contains 14 residues. The germline CDR1 and CDR2 sequences are DFQATT and SNEGSKA (reference sequence). The CDR3 reads CSATGGWGNTEAFF. The CDR3 DNA reads as TGCAGTGCTACGGGGGGGTGGGGGAACACTGAAGCTTTCTTT.

The chain combines TRBV6-1 with TRBJ1-5; D is perhaps TRBD1 (6 bases). V gave up 8 bases and J gave up 7 bases, with 18 bases separating them. CDR3 length: 14 amino acids. CDR1 is MNHNS, CDR2 SASEGT, per germline. The CDR3 DNA reads as TGTGCCAGCGGAAAAACAGGGTTCGGCCAGCCCCAGCATTTT. It codes for CASGKTGFGQPQHF.

The V call is TRBV7-9, the J call TRBJ1-5, with no clear D. The CDR3 totals 18 residues. With 0 bases removed from V and 0 bases from J, the gap between germline ends came to 15 bases. Germline V CDR1 and CDR2: SEHNR, FQNEAQ (reference sequence). CDR3 in DNA: TGTGCCAGCAGCTTAGCCGAACGGGTTGGCTTTAGCAATCAGCCCCAGCATTTT. This sequence encodes CASSLAERVGFSNQPQHF. The entire variable domain, with the rest obtained from reference TRBV7-9 and TRBJ1-5, is as follows: DTGVSQNPRHKITKRGQNVTFRCDPISEHNRLYWYRQTLGQGPEFLTYFQNEAQLEKSRLLSDRFSAERPKGSFSTLEIQRTEQGDSAMYLCASSLAERVGFSNQPQHFGDGTRLSIL.

The rearrangement links TRBV7-2 to TRBJ2-7; possibly TRBD2 for D (7 bases). V dropped 4 bases and J dropped 4 bases, with 14 bases sitting between them. The germline V gene encodes CDR1 SGHTA and CDR2 FQGNSA. The CDR3 is 14 amino acids. CDR3 residues: CASSSTGGRYEQYF. The CDR3 DNA reads TGTGCCAGCAGCTCGACGGGGGGCCGGTACGAGCAGTACTTC.

This chain uses TRBV7-2 with TRBJ1-1; D might be TRBD1 (5 bases). Germline CDR1 SGHTA, CDR2 FQGNSA. The CDR3 consists of 15 residues. Trimming removed 3 bases from V and 0 bases from J, with 11 bases in between. In nucleotides, the CDR3 is TGTGCCAGCAGCTTCTCCGGGACGGTGAACACTGAAGCTTTCTTT. This translates into CASSFSGTVNTEAFF. The full variable domain, its missing parts supplied by reference TRBV7-2 and TRBJ1-1, is GAGVSQSPSNKVTEKGKDVELRCDPISGHTALYWYRQSLGQGLEFLIYFQGNSAPDKSGLPSDRFSAERTGGSVSTLTIQRTQQEDSAVYLCASSFSGTVNTEAFFGQGTRLTVV.

Here the CDR3 DNA reads TGTGCCAGTAGCCTGGACACAAACACTGAAGCTTTCTTT. This translates into CASSLDTNTEAFF. V usage is TRBV19 and J usage is TRBJ1-1, with D perhaps matching TRBD1 (5 bases). Germline V gives CDR1 LNHDA, CDR2 SQIVND (reference sequence). The CDR3 is made up of 13 amino acids. The V gene lost 6 bases and the J gene lost 2 bases, with 10 bases spanning the gap.

The chain joins TRBV7-2 to TRBJ2-7; 9 bases line up with TRBD2. The length of the CDR3 is 15 residues. The ends lost 2 bases at V and 2 bases at J; junction bases unmatched: 4. The germline V gene has CDR1 SGHTA and CDR2 FQGNSA. The CDR3 DNA is TGTGCCAGCAGCTTACAAGCGGGGGGAGCCTACGAGCAGTACTTC. This encodes CASSLQAGGAYEQYF.

This clonotype was counted a few times. The V gene is TRBV7-9, the J gene TRBJ2-1; TRBD2 matches at 8 bases. This CDR3 is 13 amino acids long. The V gene end was trimmed by 6 bases and the J gene end by 10 bases; junction bases not matched to a gene: 8. CDR1 and CDR2 from the germline V gene are SEHNR and FQNEAQ (reference sequence). CDR3 in DNA: TGTGCCAGCAGTTATTACCGGGGGGGAGAGCAGTTCTTC. It yields the protein CASSYYRGGEQFF.

There are a few counts of this clonotype. The J gene is TRBJ2-1, the V gene TRBV7-9; tentative D call: TRBD2 (5 bases). V gave up 0 bases and J gave up 5 bases, with 11 bases separating them. Germline V CDR1 and CDR2: SEHNR, FQNEAQ (reference sequence). The CDR3 extends over 15 amino acids. CDR3 nucleotide sequence: TGTGCCAGCAGCTTAGCGCGGTTCGGGAACAATGAGCAGTTCTTC. Translating gives CASSLARFGNNEQFF.